This passage covers 10 T cell receptor beta chains from one sample sequenced in a study of blood T cell repertoires in COVID-19. The protocol was immunoSEQ multiplex PCR, while the TCRdb copy is restricted to in-frame clones and leaves out a portion. The data show about 300,000 clones, with more than 75% seen just once and about 1.2% held by the top ten. Sequenced input: peripheral blood. These receptors all come from a man aged 70-80 years with acute or convalescent COVID-19.

The chain links TRBV4-2 to TRBJ1-4; TRBD1 agrees at 10 bases. Germline V gives CDR1 LGHNA, CDR2 YNFKEQ. V was pared by 2 bases and J by 8 bases, with 5 bases of the junction left unmatched. The CDR3 has 15 amino acids. CDR3 residues: CASSQTGTGAEKLFF. The CDR3 DNA sequence: TGTGCCAGCAGCCAAACCGGGACAGGGGCCGAAAAACTGTTTTTT.

The chain links TRBV5-4 to TRBJ1-5; D is unclear. CDR1 and CDR2 (germline): SGHNT, YYREEE (reference sequence). CDR3 length: 13 residues. Trimming shortened V by 5 bases and J by 9 bases, and 15 bases separated the two germline ends. The CDR3 loop is CASSPEPRGPQHF. In DNA, the CDR3 is TGTGCCAGCAGTCCGGAACCGCGAGGGCCCCAGCATTTT.

V gene TRBV5-8 combines with J gene TRBJ2-1; TRBD2 is a possible D gene (6 bases). The CDR3 has 14 residues. CDR1 and CDR2 from the germline V gene are SGHTS and YDEGEE. Trimming cost V 2 bases and J 5 bases, with 11 bases left between them. CDR3 in DNA: TGTGCCAGCAGCTTAACGGGGGAACACAATGAGCAGTTCTTC. This sequence encodes CASSLTGEHNEQFF.

The gene calls are TRBV7-9 and TRBJ1-2; the D is unclear. The germline CDR1 and CDR2 sequences are SEHNR and FQNEAQ (reference sequence). CDR3 length equals 14 residues. Between the trimmed V and J ends, which lost 3 bases and 6 bases, there was a span of 14 bases. The CDR3, as DNA: TGTGCCAGCAGCTTCTCCGGCGGGTCGGATGGCTACACCTTC. Its protein is CASSFSGGSDGYTF.

The chain is built from TRBV7-9 and TRBJ1-5; a possible D gene is TRBD1 (5 bases). CDR3 length: 16 amino acids. Per the germline V gene, CDR1 is SEHNR and CDR2 is FQNEAQ (reference sequence). Trimming stripped 5 bases from V and 0 bases from J, with 14 bases between. CDR3 residues: CASSPGTPHSNQPQHF. The CDR3 DNA follows: TGTGCCAGCAGCCCTGGGACTCCCCATAGCAATCAGCCCCAGCATTTT.

The genes are TRBV20-1 and TRBJ2-3; 10 nucleotides line up with TRBD2. The CDR3 sequence is 14 residues long. V was pared by 3 bases and J by 5 bases, with 5 bases of the junction left unmatched. The germline CDR1 and CDR2 sequences are DFQATT and SNEGSKA (reference sequence). The DNA for the CDR3 is TGCAGTGCTAGTCAGCGGGAGGGGGTAGATACGCAGTATTTT. It translates to CSASQREGVDTQYF.

The gene calls are TRBV7-9 and TRBJ1-3; D unresolved. The CDR3 is made up of 13 amino acids. Trimming stripped 6 bases from V and 3 bases from J, with 9 bases between. Germline V gene sequence: CDR1 SEHNR, CDR2 FQNEAQ (reference sequence). The CDR3 loop is CASRRGIGNTIYF. The CDR3 coding sequence is TGTGCCAGCAGACGGGGTATTGGAAACACCATATATTTT.

This chain uses TRBV28 with TRBJ1-2; unclear D gene. Trimming stripped 5 bases from V and 3 bases from J, with 7 bases between. CDR3 length: 12 residues. Germline lookup yields CDR1 MDHEN and CDR2 SYDVKM. CDR3 DNA: TGTGCCAGCAGTACTACACACTATGGCTACACCTTC. Protein sequence: CASSTTHYGYTF.

The rearrangement uses TRBV3-1 (or the pseudogene TRBV3-2) and TRBJ1-1; a weak D match, TRBD1 (5 bases). V was trimmed by 3 bases and J by 2 bases, leaving 10 bases between them. CDR3 length: 14 residues. Germline CDR1 reads LGHDT; CDR2 reads YNNKEL (reference sequence). As DNA, the CDR3 is TGTGCCAGCAGCCAGAATACAGGAAACACTGAAGCTTTCTTT. Encoded protein: CASSQNTGNTEAFF.

The V and J genes are TRBV29-1 and TRBJ1-1; TRBD1 is a possible D gene (6 bases). CDR3 length equals 14 residues. Trimming took off 2 bases at V and 9 bases at J, with 19 bases between the two ends. The germline gives CDR1 SQVTM, CDR2 ANQGSEA. The CDR3 sequence: CSVELGLAGGKAFF. CDR3 DNA: TGCAGCGTTGAATTGGGTCTAGCGGGGGGCAAAGCTTTCTTT.